Each of the 12 T cell receptor beta chains below was sequenced from the same sample in a study of shared clonotypes between healthy human individuals. Clones were read by immunoSEQ multiplex PCR, and TCRdb kept only the in-frame ones, dropping some. The repertoire consists of approximately 500,000 clones, with about three quarters occurring once and the leading ten covering roughly an eighth. Sequencing was performed on PBMCs. These receptors originate from a woman aged 40-49 years in good health. Some clones in this sample may be carry-over from other donors' samples.

The chain carries TRBV10-3 and TRBJ2-7; D may match TRBD1 or TRBD2 (6 bases each). The germline CDR1 and CDR2 sequences are ENHRY and SYGVKD. Deletions cut 6 bases from V and 1 base from J, with 16 bases between. CDR3 length equals 15 residues. CDR3 sequence: CAISPRGTLSYEQYF. CDR3 DNA: TGTGCCATCAGCCCCCGCGGGACACTATCCTACGAGCAGTACTTC.

The V and J genes are TRBV6-5 and TRBJ2-2, with D possibly being TRBD1 or TRBD2 (5 bases each). Germline lookup yields CDR1 MNHEY and CDR2 SVGAGI. The CDR3 sequence is 15 residues long. The V and J ends lost 6 bases and 6 bases respectively, with 17 bases between them. CDR3 bases: TGTGCCAGCAGCCAATGGGGGATTATAGCCGGGGAGCTGTTTTTT. It specifies CASSQWGIIAGELFF.

The rearrangement uses TRBV30 and TRBJ1-1; TRBD1 might be the D (6 bases). V was pared by 3 bases and J by 11 bases, with 19 bases between. The germline V gene encodes CDR1 GTSNPN and CDR2 SVGIG (reference sequence). This CDR3 comprises 13 residues. The CDR3 coding sequence is TGTGCCTGGAGCCCTACACAGGGTGTCAGGGCTTTCTTT. Translation: CAWSPTQGVRAFF.

This clone was seen a single time. The rearrangement uses TRBV18 and TRBJ2-1; D may be TRBD2 (5 bases). The CDR3 covers 15 residues. Germline V CDR1 and CDR2: KGHSH, LQKENI. V gave up 2 bases and J gave up 2 bases, with 10 bases separating them. DNA of the CDR3: TGTGCCAGCTCACCAATTGCGGGCCCCTACAATGAGCAGTTCTTC. It encodes CASSPIAGPYNEQFF.

The V call is TRBV5-4, the J call TRBJ2-5; 8 bases match TRBD1. The trim removed 0 bases at V and 5 bases at J, leaving 6 bases unmatched. The CDR3 spans 15 residues. CDR1 and CDR2 (germline): SGHNT, YYREEE (reference sequence). CDR3 sequence reads: CASSLAGGARETQYF. In DNA, the CDR3 is TGTGCCAGCAGCTTGGCAGGGGGCGCGAGGGAGACCCAGTACTTC.

The chain employs TRBV12-5 and TRBJ2-5; D is perhaps TRBD1 (6 bases). Looked up from germline, CDR1 is LGHNT and CDR2 is FRNRAP. Trimming stripped 3 bases from V and 5 bases from J, with 22 bases between. The CDR3 loop spans 17 amino acids. The CDR3 protein is CASGFPEQGPGRETQYF. Here the CDR3 DNA reads TGTGCTAGTGGTTTTCCCGAACAGGGACCGGGAAGGGAGACCCAGTACTTC.

This chain uses TRBV10-3 with TRBJ1-2; D is possibly TRBD1 (6 bases). Between the trimmed V and J ends, which lost 11 bases and 6 bases, there was a span of 28 bases. Germline lookup yields CDR1 ENHRY and CDR2 SYGVKD. The CDR3 has 16 amino acids. CDR3 in amino acids: CALKGGGRGLTDGYTF. The DNA of the CDR3 is TGTGCCCTCAAAGGGGGGGGCAGGGGTCTAACGGATGGCTACACCTTC.

This chain connects TRBV27 to TRBJ2-7; 8 nucleotides line up with TRBD1. This CDR3 has 14 amino acids. Trimming at V came to 8 bases and at J to 2 bases, leaving 8 bases not matched to a gene. Per germline, CDR1 MNHEY and CDR2 SMNVEV (reference sequence). CDR3 DNA: TGTGCCAGCCGCCCCGCGGACAGGGCCTACGAGCAGTACTTC. This sequence encodes CASRPADRAYEQYF.

This clone was counted a few times. This chain links TRBV5-4 with TRBJ1-1; D is unresolved. From germline, CDR1 is SGHNT and CDR2 YYREEE (reference sequence). CDR3 length equals 14 residues. The ends were cut back, 3 bases at V and 0 bases at J, with 9 bases in the middle. CDR3 sequence: CASSSSALNTEAFF. In DNA form, the CDR3 reads TGTGCCAGCAGCTCCTCAGCCCTGAACACTGAAGCTTTCTTT.

The V gene is TRBV6-6, the J gene TRBJ2-7; tentatively, D is TRBD2 (6 bases). The germline V gene has CDR1 MNHNY and CDR2 SVGAGI (reference sequence). V was trimmed by 8 bases and J by 3 bases, leaving 14 bases between them. CDR3 length equals 13 residues. The CDR3 DNA reads as TGTGCCAGCCGCAGTAGCGGAAACTACGAGCAGTACTTC. Its protein product is CASRSSGNYEQYF.

The chain couples TRBV25-1 to TRBJ1-6; 7 positions match TRBD1. The CDR3 loop spans 16 amino acids. Trimming cost V 3 bases and J 9 bases; bases outside gene matches: 11. Germline CDR1 is MGHDK and CDR2 is SYGVNS. In nucleotides, the CDR3 is TGTGCCAGCAGTGACCCCCGACAGGGCTACGGTTCACCCCTCCACTTT. Residues: CASSDPRQGYGSPLHF.

This clone occurred a few times. The chain combines TRBV28 with TRBJ1-4; D might be TRBD1 (5 bases). The V gene's germline CDR1 is MDHEN and CDR2 SYDVKM. This CDR3 region has 22 residues. Trimming left V 2 bases short and J 0 bases short, with 28 bases between. The CDR3 loop reads CASSLGRGEGISPVATNEKLFF. CDR3 bases: TGTGCCAGCAGTTTAGGAAGGGGAGAGGGAATTTCTCCCGTAGCAACTAATGAAAAACTGTTTTTT.